The present entry profiles one T cell receptor beta chain with its context. The sample originates from a study of OX40 agonist ivuxolimab in advanced cancers. Study information: Allowance was made for prior anti-PD-1, anti-PD-L1 or anti-CTLA-4 therapy, and around 41% had some.

Assay: immunoSEQ multiplex PCR; the TCRdb copy retains only in-frame clones and omits some. The table lists 55,000 to 90,000 clones, 80% to 90% of them singletons. Per the germline V gene, CDR1 is MDHEN and CDR2 is SYDVKM. The CDR3 spans 14 residues. V was trimmed by 5 bases and J by 7 bases, leaving 15 bases between them. The TCR comes from an adult with an advanced solid tumor such as melanoma, head and neck, liver or kidney cancer. V usage is TRBV28 and J usage is TRBJ2-4; tentatively, D is TRBD1 (6 bases). The starting material was CD4+ or CD8+ T cells sorted from blood, obtained in a trial of the OX40 agonist ivuxolimab. The CDR3 DNA is TGTGCCAGCAGTACAACAGGGTCTTGGAACATTCAGTACTTC. It yields the protein CASSTTGSWNIQYF.